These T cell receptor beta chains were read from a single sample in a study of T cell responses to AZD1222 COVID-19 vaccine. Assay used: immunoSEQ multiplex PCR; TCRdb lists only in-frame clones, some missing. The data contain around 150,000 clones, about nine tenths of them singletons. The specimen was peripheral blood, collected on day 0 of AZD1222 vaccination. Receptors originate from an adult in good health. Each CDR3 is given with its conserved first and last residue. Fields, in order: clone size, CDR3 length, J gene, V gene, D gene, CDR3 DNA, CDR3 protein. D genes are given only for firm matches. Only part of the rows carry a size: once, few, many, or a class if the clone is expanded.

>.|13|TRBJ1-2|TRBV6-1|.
TGTGCCAGCAGTGAACAGGGAGTCTATGGCTACACCTTC
CASSEQGVYGYTF
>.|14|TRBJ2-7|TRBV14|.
TGTGCCAGCAGCCAAGCCTTGTACACCGGGGAGCAGTACTTC
CASSQALYTGEQYF
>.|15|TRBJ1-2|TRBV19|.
TGTGCCAGTAAAGACTCACCCGTGGCTAACTATGGCTACACCTTC
CASKDSPVANYGYTF
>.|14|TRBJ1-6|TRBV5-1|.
TGCGCCAGCAGCTTAGACAGGACAAATTCACCCCTCCACTTT
CASSLDRTNSPLHF
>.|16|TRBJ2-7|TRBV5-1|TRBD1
TGCGCCAGCAGCTCTCGTTCCGGGACAGGGGGCGACGAGCAGTACTTC
CASSSRSGTGGDEQYF
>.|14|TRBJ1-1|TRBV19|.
TGTGCCAGTAGTATAGAAGCAGGGAAAACTGAAGCTTTCTTT
CASSIEAGKTEAFF
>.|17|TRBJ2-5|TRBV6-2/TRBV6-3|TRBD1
TGTGCCAGCAGCCCTTACTTGGGACAGGGGGCTGGTGAGACCCAGTACTTC
CASSPYLGQGAGETQYF
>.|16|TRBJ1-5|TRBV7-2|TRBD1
TGTGCCAGCAGCTTAAGTCACGGACAGGGGGGTCAGCCCCAGCATTTT
CASSLSHGQGGQPQHF
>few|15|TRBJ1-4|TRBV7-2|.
TGTGCCAGCAGCTTCACGTCCGCAACTAATGAAAAACTGTTTTTT
CASSFTSATNEKLFF
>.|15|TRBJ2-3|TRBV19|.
TGTGCCAGTAGTACCAGACAGGATAGCACAGATACGCAGTATTTT
CASSTRQDSTDTQYF
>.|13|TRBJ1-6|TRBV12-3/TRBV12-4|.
TGTGCCAGCACCTCGGCAGGACCCCCACCCCTCCACTTT
CASTSAGPPPLHF